This T cell receptor beta chain derives from a study of blood T cell repertoires in COVID-19. Study as a whole: Researchers got acute and convalescent COVID-19 samples from the United States, Italy and Spain. From T cells, B-cell-depleted T cells, or PBMCs came the material, which was cDNA or gDNA.

Per germline, CDR1 LGHDT and CDR2 YNNKEL (reference sequence). This CDR3 is built from 14 residues. V lost 7 bases and J 2 bases, leaving 11 bases between the germline ends. Under the authors' procedure: By means of reference gene primer amplification, nucleated cell counts were estimated. The table came from immunoSEQ multiplex PCR; TCRdb's copy has only in-frame clones and leaves some out. V, J and clone size are those of that table, while D and trimming were read from the DNA. The sample has about 59,000 clones, 80% to 95% seen once. Sample: peripheral blood. V usage is TRBV3-1 (or the pseudogene TRBV3-2) and J usage is TRBJ2-2; perhaps TRBD2 as D (6 bases). This receptor was identified in a man aged 80 or over with acute or convalescent COVID-19. DNA of the CDR3: TGTGCCAGCAAACGGACTACCAACACCGGGGAGCTGTTTTTT. Protein: CASKRTTNTGELFF.